This TCR beta chain was captured by sequencing in a study of cytomegalovirus exposure and HLA in healthy donors. Study-wide findings and caveats: Excluded: some indistinguishable V segments such as TRBV6-2 and TRBV6-3. An analysis done earlier found most TCR beta V segments productive about 90% or about 30% of the time.

With 3 bases removed from V and 3 bases from J, the gap between germline ends came to 14 bases. This CDR3 is built from 15 residues. Germline V CDR1 and CDR2: LNHDA, SQIVND (reference sequence). In the case of this clone: Its antigen is still unknown.

The PCR made use of 60 Vbeta and 13 Jbeta primers. In the original analysis: There were about 80 million unique TCR beta chains by a later count, and around 10 million of them were shared. The data were produced by immunoSEQ multiplex PCR, yet TCRdb's version contains in-frame clones alone and is incomplete. V and J calls and clone size follow that table, whereas D and trimming were derived from the DNA. Its table lists approximately 58,000 clones. Sequenced input: PBMCs. The rearrangement uses TRBV19 and TRBJ1-2; D gene ambiguous. This TCR derives from a man younger than 30 in good health and CMV-seropositive. For the CDR3, the DNA is TGTGCCAGTAGTATGTTGGACGGCGGGGACTATGGCTACACCTTC. Translating it yields CASSMLDGGDYGYTF.